The 8 T cell receptor beta chains given below trace back to one sample, sequenced in a study of T cell responses to AZD1222 COVID-19 vaccine. The table came from immunoSEQ multiplex PCR; TCRdb's copy has only in-frame clones and leaves some out. This sample has about 140,000 clones, with approximately 90% found just once. The starting material was peripheral blood, obtained on day 0 of AZD1222 vaccination. The receptors come from an adult in good health.

The chain combines TRBV29-1 with TRBJ1-2, with a tentative D call TRBD1 (5 bases). Trimming cost V 4 bases and J 4 bases, with 13 bases left between them. From germline, CDR1 is SQVTM and CDR2 ANQGSEA. This CDR3 is built from 13 residues. The CDR3 DNA reads as TGCAGCGTTGGGGCCGGGACGGCCTATGGCTACACCTTC. This gives the protein CSVGAGTAYGYTF.

The rearrangement joins TRBV6-6 to TRBJ1-1, with D maybe TRBD1 (5 bases). The CDR3 extends over 13 amino acids. V dropped 0 bases and J dropped 6 bases, with 8 bases sitting between them. CDR1 and CDR2 from the germline V gene are MNHNY and SVGAGI (reference sequence). Here the CDR3 reads CASSYSRDPEAFF. The DNA of the CDR3 is TGTGCCAGCAGTTACTCCAGGGATCCTGAAGCTTTCTTT.

The V gene is TRBV18, the J gene TRBJ1-5; 9 bases align to TRBD1. Germline loops: CDR1 KGHSH, CDR2 LQKENI. The CDR3 loop spans 15 amino acids. Trimming removed 6 bases from V and 6 bases from J; junction bases left unmatched: 9. The CDR3 loop reads CASSPGQGIGQPQHF. DNA for the CDR3: TGTGCCAGCTCCCCTGGACAGGGGATAGGTCAGCCCCAGCATTTT.

This clone was seen only a few times. The V call is TRBV4-3, the J call TRBJ2-1, with 9 positions matching TRBD2. This CDR3 has 15 amino acids. Losses at the gene ends were 0 bases for V and 9 bases for J; bases not matched to a gene: 6. CDR1 is LGHNA and CDR2 is YSLEER in the germline V gene. The CDR3 sequence: CASSQEGLAMGEQFF. The CDR3 DNA is TGCGCCAGCAGCCAAGAGGGACTAGCAATGGGTGAGCAGTTCTTC.

J is TRBJ1-1 and V is TRBV27; D call uncertain. CDR3 length: 14 amino acids. The V end was cut by 5 bases, the J end by 1 base, with 11 bases between. Germline lookup yields CDR1 MNHEY and CDR2 SMNVEV (reference sequence). This CDR3 is CASSALLGNTEAFF. The CDR3 nucleotides read TGTGCCAGCAGTGCGTTACTGGGGAACACTGAAGCTTTCTTT.

The chain couples TRBV19 to TRBJ1-1; D is perhaps TRBD1 (5 bases). The CDR3 covers 15 residues. Deletions cut 5 bases from V and 10 bases from J, with 23 bases between. Germline V gene lookup returns CDR1 LNHDA and CDR2 SQIVND (reference sequence). The CDR3 sequence: CASSDKGRELRTAFF. Written as DNA, the CDR3 is TGTGCCAGTAGTGATAAGGGCAGGGAATTACGTACAGCTTTCTTT.

The gene calls are TRBV2 and TRBJ1-5; the match to TRBD1 covers 8 bases. V dropped 6 bases and J dropped 7; count of bases not matched to a gene: 5. This CDR3 contains 13 residues. The germline V gene has CDR1 SNHLY and CDR2 FYNNEI. The CDR3: CASRQTGAQPQHF. CDR3 nucleotides: TGTGCCAGCAGGCAGACAGGGGCCCAGCCCCAGCATTTT.

This rearrangement joins TRBV2 to TRBJ1-5; TRBD1 is a possible D gene (5 bases). This CDR3 contains 13 residues. In germline, CDR1 is SNHLY, CDR2 FYNNEI. Trimming took 6 bases from V and 4 from J, leaving 10 bases between them. CDR3 residues: CASRGTVNQPQHF. CDR3 nucleotides: TGTGCCAGCAGGGGGACGGTAAATCAGCCCCAGCATTTT.